This passage covers 7 T cell receptor beta chains from one sample sequenced in a study of blood T cells in healthy people across ages. The use of a sample-barcoded 5' primer and a J-beta primer mix characterized a second PCR of 7 to 11 cycles. TCRdb recomputed calls from the 5' RACE reads with MiXCR, one row per CDR3 protein. In the table there are hundreds of thousands of distinct CDR3 sequences, roughly 44% of which are singletons. Sequences were obtained from blood. All receptors derive from a man aged 55 to 69 in good health.

On this clonotype: Mismatch with germline at one junction end may stem from a read error. The rearrangement links TRBV7-2 to TRBJ2-3; 15 bases match TRBD2. The CDR3 consists of 19 residues. CDR1 SGHTA and CDR2 FQGNSA come from the germline V gene. The CDR3 sequence: CASSPGTSGGSLLTGTQYF. In DNA form, the CDR3 reads TGTGCCAGCAGCCCCGGGACTAGCGGGGGGAGCTTGTTGACAGGTACGCAGTATTTT.

This clonotype has a count of ten or more. The chain has TRBV27 and TRBJ1-2, with D possibly TRBD1 on 6 matching bases. The V gene's germline CDR1 is MNHEY and CDR2 SMNVEV (reference sequence). The V gene lost 2 bases and the J gene lost 0 bases, with 7 bases spanning the gap. The CDR3 contains 14 residues. The chain's CDR3 is CASSLGTPNYGYTF. The CDR3 nucleotides are TGTGCCAGCAGTTTAGGGACACCTAACTATGGCTACACCTTC.

The J gene is TRBJ1-2, the V gene TRBV20-1; D ambiguous. The germline gives CDR1 DFQATT, CDR2 SNEGSKA (reference sequence). This CDR3 contains 12 residues. V dropped 3 bases and J dropped 8 bases, with 13 bases sitting between them. The CDR3 reads CSASVEFGGYTF. The CDR3 coding sequence is TGCAGTGCTAGTGTAGAGTTTGGGGGCTACACCTTC.

The chain is built from TRBV7-9 and TRBJ2-3, with 10 bases matching TRBD2. In germline, CDR1 is SEHNR, CDR2 FQNEAQ (reference sequence). V shed 2 bases and J 0 bases; nucleotides not matched to a gene: 2. CDR3 length: 16 amino acids. The CDR3 loop reads CASSLQTSGSTDTQYF. The CDR3 region has the DNA TGTGCCAGCAGCTTACAGACTAGCGGGAGCACAGATACGCAGTATTTT.

This clonotype came up once. Relative to the germline gene, one junction end is altered; a read error may explain this. The gene calls are TRBV10-3 and TRBJ2-6; TRBD1 aligns across 9 bases. The germline V gene has CDR1 ENHRY and CDR2 SYGVKD. The CDR3 loop spans 17 amino acids. CDR3 bases: TGTGCCATCAGCTCACAGGGGGCCCCGTCTGGGGTCAACGTCCTGACTTTC. Translation: CAISSQGAPSGVNVLTF.

To note about this clonotype: This CDR3 fails to terminate in the conserved phenylalanine or tryptophan, so it likely reflects a read error. In DNA form, the CDR3 reads TGCGCCAGCAGAAACACCGGACTAGCGTGGGAGACCCAGTACCTC. It encodes CASRNTGLAWETQYL. The V gene is TRBV5-1, the J gene TRBJ2-5; 9 positions match TRBD2. CDR1 is SGHRS and CDR2 is YFSETQ in the germline V gene. This CDR3 has 15 residues. After removal of 5 bases from V and 5 bases from J, the junction contained 10 bases not matched to a gene.

This clonotype was seen a handful of times. The chain couples TRBV20-1 to TRBJ1-1; 7 nucleotides agree with TRBD1. The V and J ends lost 5 bases and 5 bases, in that order; junction bases with no gene match: 8. CDR3 length: 13 amino acids. Germline-derived CDR1 and CDR2 are DFQATT and SNEGSKA (reference sequence). CDR3 sequence: CSAGGAQGTEAFF. In nucleotides, the CDR3 is TGCAGTGCTGGGGGAGCACAGGGGACTGAAGCTTTCTTT.